These T cell receptor beta chains were read from a single sample in a study of tumor-infiltrating lymphocytes in oesophageal squamous cell carcinoma. From the PCR reads, TCRdb called clonotypes with MiXCR, one entry per CDR3 protein. In the table there are more than 10,000 distinct CDR3 sequences, roughly 60% of which are singletons. The source material was esophageal tumor tissue. The origin of the receptors is a female donor with esophageal squamous cell carcinoma. The CDR3 runs from the conserved cysteine through the conserved F or W. Each record gives: V gene, D gene, J gene, clone size, CDR3 DNA, CDR3 protein. D genes are given only for firm matches. For some rows the clone size is stated as once, few or many, or as a class when expanded; others skip it.

>TRBV6-6|.|TRBJ2-1|medium-sized
TGTGCCAGCAGTTACTCCTCACGTTGGACGGGGGGCGATGAGCAGTTCTTC
CASSYSSRWTGGDEQFF
>TRBV7-3|TRBD2|TRBJ2-1|.
TGTGCCAGCAGCCCCCATCAGCGGGGAGCCTACAATGAGCAGTTCTTC
CASSPHQRGAYNEQFF
>TRBV27|.|TRBJ2-5|once
TGTGCCACCAAACAGGGCTACCAAGAGACCCAGTACTTC
CATKQGYQETQYF
>TRBV6-5|TRBD2|TRBJ2-1|once
TGTGCCAGCAGTGAGGGGACTAGCGGGAGGGGGAAGCAGTTCTTC
CASSEGTSGRGKQFF
>TRBV7-3|TRBD2|TRBJ2-1|medium-sized
TGTGCCAGCAGCTTAAGCGGGGGGGGGGCTGAGCAGTTCTTC
CASSLSGGGAEQFF
>TRBV6-2/TRBV6-3|.|TRBJ2-1|.
TGTGCCAGCAGTTACTCCTTCGCCCCAGGGGGGAATGAGCAGTTCTTC
CASSYSFAPGGNEQFF
>TRBV28|TRBD2|TRBJ2-7|few
TGTGCCAGCGAGACTAGCGGGAGAGATTACGAGCAGTACTTC
CASETSGRDYEQYF
>TRBV7-2|.|TRBJ1-3|.
TGTGCCAGCAGCCCCGGCTCTGGGGGAATTTGCTCTGGAAACACCATATATTTT
CASSPGSGGICSGNTIYF
>TRBV7-3|.|TRBJ2-1|once
TGTGCCAGCATCCTGAAGGGGGGGTCCTACAATGAGCAGTTCTTC
CASILKGGSYNEQFF
>TRBV28|.|TRBJ2-2|.
TGTGCCAGCAGAATCCTAGACAGCGCGAACACCGGGGAGCTGTTTTTT
CASRILDSANTGELFF
>TRBV14|.|TRBJ1-6|.
TGTGCCAGCAGTCACAGGGCTTATAATTCACCCCTCCACTTT
CASSHRAYNSPLHF
>TRBV11-2|TRBD2|TRBJ2-5|.
TGTGCCAGCAGCCGATCCGGGACTAGCGCCGAGACCCAGTACTTC
CASSRSGTSAETQYF
>TRBV7-2|TRBD2|TRBJ2-7|.
TGTGCCAGCAGCCCCGGAGCGGGAGGGCAGCTCGAGCAGTACTTC
CASSPGAGGQLEQYF
>TRBV12-3/TRBV12-4|.|TRBJ2-7|.
TGTGCCAGCAGGCCCACTGAAGGCGAGGCGGGGAGCTCCTACGAGCAGTACTTC
CASRPTEGEAGSSYEQYF
>TRBV9|.|TRBJ1-2|.
TGTGCCAGCAGCGTAGAGGCGGAAACCTATGGCTACACCTTC
CASSVEAETYGYTF
>TRBV7-4|.|TRBJ2-7|.
TGTGCCAGCAGCTCCCAGGGGTACGACTCGTACGAGCAGTACTTC
CASSSQGYDSYEQYF
>TRBV7-6|.|TRBJ2-5|.
TGTGCCAGCAGCTTGGCAGACCAAGAGACCCAGTACTTC
CASSLADQETQYF
>TRBV7-3|.|TRBJ2-1|.
TGTGCCAGCAGCTCCGAGCCCGCATGGAATGAGCAGTTCTTC
CASSSEPAWNEQFF
>TRBV27|TRBD2|TRBJ2-7|many
TGTGCCAGCAGTTCTCTAGCGGGATCCTACGAGCAGTACTTC
CASSSLAGSYEQYF
>TRBV6-8|TRBD2|TRBJ2-5|.
TGTGCCAGCGGATCCGGGACTAGAATAGAGACCCAGTACTTC
CASGSGTRIETQYF
>TRBV7-9|.|TRBJ2-3|few
TGTGCCAGCAGCGGGAAAGCAGATACGCAGTATTTT
CASSGKADTQYF
>TRBV6-8|.|TRBJ1-1|once
TGTGCCAGCAGTTACCCGGGGCGGAACACTGAAGCTTTCTTT
CASSYPGRNTEAFF
>TRBV7-9|.|TRBJ2-1|.
TGTGCCAGCAGCTTACCGGGGCCTGGTGAGCAGTTCTTC
CASSLPGPGEQFF
>TRBV12-3/TRBV12-4|.|TRBJ2-6|.
TGTGCCAGCGGTGGTGGGTCTGGGGCCAACGTCCTGACTTTC
CASGGGSGANVLTF
>TRBV7-3|TRBD2|TRBJ2-3|.
TGTGCCAGCAGCTTGGGTAGCGGGAGTACAGATACGCAGTATTTT
CASSLGSGSTDTQYF
>TRBV7-6|.|TRBJ2-1|.
TGTAGCTCAGTCCGGGGGCTATCCTACAATGAGCAGTTCTTC
CSSVRGLSYNEQFF
>TRBV7-3|TRBD2|TRBJ2-3|few
TGTGCCAGCAGCGGGACTAGGGTGGATACGCAGTATTTT
CASSGTRVDTQYF
>TRBV7-6|.|TRBJ2-7|.
TGTGCCAGCAGCTCTCTTACGTCAGGAGCCTACGAGCAGTACTTC
CASSSLTSGAYEQYF
>TRBV7-7|TRBD2|TRBJ2-5|many
TGTGCTAGCAGCCCCCGACTAGCGGGTGTGGAGACCCAGTACTTC
CASSPRLAGVETQYF
>TRBV6-5|TRBD2|TRBJ2-1|.
TGTGCCAGCAGTGAATCGTGGGAGGGTCTCAATGAGCAGTTCTTC
CASSESWEGLNEQFF